This T cell receptor (beta chain) appears in the sequencing data of a study of cytomegalovirus exposure and HLA in healthy donors. General study results and limits: A later analysis showed that HLA-associated TCR beta chains had undergone more clonal expansion than equally common others. Apparent HLA restriction characterized most CMV-associated TCR beta chains in a later analysis.

With respect to this clone: Its antigen is still unknown.

J lost 5 bases, V lost 3 bases, and 7 bases had no gene match. The germline gives CDR1 SGDLS, CDR2 YYNGEE. The CDR3 contains 14 residues. The primer mix had 60 Vbeta and 13 Jbeta primers. Only in-frame clones appear in the TCRdb table, and some are missing; sequencing was by immunoSEQ multiplex PCR. The repertoire holds about 170,000 clones, with about four fifths as singletons. The genes are TRBV9 and TRBJ2-5; TRBD1 aligns across 7 bases. Sequenced material: PBMCs. This TCR was sampled from a male donor in good health and CMV-seronegative. Here the CDR3 reads CASSATGYEETQYF. CDR3 nucleotides: TGTGCCAGCAGCGCGACAGGGTATGAGGAGACCCAGTACTTC. Based on the CDR3 plus reference TRBV9 and TRBJ2-5, the full variable domain is DSGVTQTPKHLITATGQRVTLRCSPRSGDLSVYWYQQSLDQGLQFLIQYYNGEERAKGNILERFSAQQFPDLHSELNLSSLELGDSALYFCASSATGYEETQYFGPGTRLLVL.